This TCR beta chain comes out of a study of shared clonotypes between healthy human individuals. Researchers ran the assay at a deep level. Libraries were prepared by immunoSEQ multiplex PCR; TCRdb keeps only in-frame clonotypes and omits some of them. The sample consists of about 490,000 clones, about 78% of them appearing once. From germline, CDR1 is SQVTM and CDR2 ANQGSEA. V lost 6 bases to trimming and J lost 0 bases, with 13 bases between them. CDR3 length: 14 amino acids. The rearrangement uses TRBV29-1 and TRBJ2-3; possibly TRBD1 for D (6 bases). The clonotype originates from a woman between 40 and 55 years old in good health. Some clones in this sample may be carry-over from other donors' samples. Sequencing was performed on PBMCs. DNA of the CDR3: TGCAGCGTGGGCAGGGGACGTAGCACAGATACGCAGTATTTT. Translated, it gives CSVGRGRSTDTQYF.